What follows are 8 T cell receptor beta chains derived from one specimen sequenced in a study of cytomegalovirus exposure and HLA in healthy donors. 60 Vbeta and 13 Jbeta primers were used in PCR. Produced via immunoSEQ multiplex PCR; TCRdb's table is partial and in-frame only. The sample has about 98,000 clones, roughly 81% seen once. Sequencing was carried out using PBMCs. The origin of the receptors is a man between 40 and 49 years old in good health and CMV-seronegative.

This clone was seen just once. The J gene is TRBJ2-3, the V gene TRBV7-6; D not resolved. V shed 0 bases and J shed 3 bases, with 13 bases lying between them. Germline CDR1 and CDR2: SGHVS and FNYEAQ. This CDR3 has 16 amino acids. Here the CDR3 reads CASSLALGRRTDTQYF. The CDR3 coding sequence is TGTGCCAGCAGCTTAGCGCTGGGCAGAAGGACAGATACGCAGTATTTT.

The chain joins TRBV2 to TRBJ1-1; D possibly corresponds to TRBD1 (5 bases). Per the germline V gene, CDR1 is SNHLY and CDR2 is FYNNEI. Between the trimmed V and J ends, which lost 7 bases and 7 bases, there was a span of 16 bases. CDR3 length: 13 residues. CDR3 coding DNA: TGTGCCAGCATGTCAGGGAATGAGGATGAAGCTTTCTTT. Translated: CASMSGNEDEAFF.

The chain combines TRBV7-6 with TRBJ2-1; D may be TRBD2 (6 bases). V lost 5 bases and J lost 1, with 9 bases in between. The CDR3 has 14 residues. Germline V CDR1 and CDR2: SGHVS, FNYEAQ. The CDR3 region is CASSVSGSYNEQFF. For the CDR3, the DNA is TGTGCCAGCAGCGTTAGCGGTTCCTACAATGAGCAGTTCTTC.

Here the CDR3 reads CASSIVAVNEKLFF. CDR3 nucleotides: TGTGCCAGTAGTATTGTGGCAGTTAATGAAAAACTGTTTTTT. The chain links TRBV19 to TRBJ1-4; D gene ambiguous. The CDR3 totals 14 residues. V lost 3 bases and J 4 bases, leaving 9 bases between the germline ends. CDR1 is LNHDA and CDR2 is SQIVND in the germline V gene (reference sequence).

This sequence joins TRBV28 and TRBJ1-6; 10 bases map to TRBD1. The CDR3 is 14 residues long. Trimming removed 8 bases from V and 5 bases from J; junction bases left unmatched: 3. The germline CDR1 and CDR2 sequences are MDHEN and SYDVKM. CDR3 protein: CASRTGGNNSPLHF. The DNA of the CDR3 is TGTGCCAGCCGGACAGGGGGGAATAATTCACCCCTCCACTTT. Drawing the rest from reference TRBV28 and TRBJ1-6, the complete variable domain is DVKVTQSSRYLVKRTGEKVFLECVQDMDHENMFWYRQDPGLGLRLIYFSYDVKMKEKGDIPEGYSVSREKKERFSLILESASTNQTSMYLCASRTGGNNSPLHFGNGTRLTVT.

The chain joins TRBV29-1 to TRBJ1-1; no firm D call. The CDR3 totals 11 residues. The V end lost 7 bases, the J end lost 0 bases, and 6 bases lay between the germline ends. CDR1 is SQVTM and CDR2 is ANQGSEA in the germline V gene. CDR3 coding DNA: TGCAGCGGGAGCCTGAACACTGAAGCTTTCTTT. Residues: CSGSLNTEAFF.

The chain recombines TRBV20-1 with TRBJ2-1, with D perhaps TRBD1 (6 bases). Germline CDR1 and CDR2: DFQATT and SNEGSKA (reference sequence). V was clipped by 6 bases and J by 15 bases, with 18 bases between them. The CDR3 loop spans 11 amino acids. The CDR3, as DNA: TGCAGTGCCCCCGAGGGGGTGGGCCGGTTCTTC. Protein: CSAPEGVGRFF.

This chain joins TRBV7-9 and TRBJ1-3; TRBD1 aligns across 10 bases. V lost 5 bases and J lost 3; bases outside the gene matches: 1. The CDR3 runs to 14 residues. Germline assignment: CDR1 SEHNR and CDR2 FQNEAQ (reference sequence). CDR3 amino acids: CASSRDRGGNTIYF. For the CDR3, the DNA is TGTGCCAGCAGCCGGGACAGGGGTGGAAACACCATATATTTT. The entire variable domain, with the rest obtained from reference TRBV7-9 and TRBJ1-3, is as follows: DTGVSQNPRHKITKRGQNVTFRCDPISEHNRLYWYRQTLGQGPEFLTYFQNEAQLEKSRLLSDRFSAERPKGSFSTLEIQRTEQGDSAMYLCASSRDRGGNTIYFGEGSWLTVV.